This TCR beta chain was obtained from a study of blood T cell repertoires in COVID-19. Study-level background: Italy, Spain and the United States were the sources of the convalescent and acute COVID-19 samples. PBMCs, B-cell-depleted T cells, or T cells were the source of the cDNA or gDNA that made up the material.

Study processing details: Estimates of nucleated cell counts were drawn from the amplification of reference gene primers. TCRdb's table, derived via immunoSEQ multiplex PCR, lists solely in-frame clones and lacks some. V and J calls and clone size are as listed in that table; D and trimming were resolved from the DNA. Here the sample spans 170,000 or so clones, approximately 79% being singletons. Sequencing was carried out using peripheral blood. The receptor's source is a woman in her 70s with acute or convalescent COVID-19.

For the CDR3, the DNA is TGCGCCAGCAGTGAGCCAGGGGTAGCCAAAAACATTCAGTACTTC. The encoded protein is CASSEPGVAKNIQYF. The J gene is TRBJ2-4, the V gene TRBV10-1; D perhaps matches TRBD1 (6 bases). From germline, CDR1 is WNHNN and CDR2 SYGVQD (reference sequence). The CDR3 is made up of 15 amino acids. Trimming removed 2 bases from V and 0 bases from J, with 8 bases in between.